Shown below are 30 T cell receptor beta chains from a single sample sequenced in a study of blood T cells in healthy people across ages. Then a second PCR, running roughly 6 to 12 cycles, was carried out with a sample-barcoded 5' primer and a J-beta primer mix. MiXCR was run by TCRdb on the 5' RACE reads, yielding one entry per CDR3 protein. Seen here are around 1,900,000 distinct CDR3 sequences, around 40% observed once, and the top ten hold 20% to 25%. Input material: blood. All receptors derive from a human donor in good health.

This clonotype was observed once. The chain couples TRBV29-1 to TRBJ2-7, with TRBD1 matching 7 bases. The V gene's germline CDR1 is SQVTM and CDR2 ANQGSEA. There are 12 residues in the CDR3. The J segment lost 5 bases and the V segment lost 5 bases, leaving 6 bases of the junction unmatched. As DNA, the CDR3 is TGCAGCGTTAGGGACAGCCGCGACGAGCAGTACTTC. It translates to CSVRDSRDEQYF.

This clonotype was seen ten or more times. The J gene is TRBJ2-3, the V gene TRBV11-2, with TRBD2 identical over 8 bases. Germline-derived CDR1 and CDR2 are SGHAT and FQNNGV. The junction had 12 bases not matched to a gene; V was cut back by 1 base and J by 6 bases. The CDR3 runs to 17 residues. The CDR3 DNA reads as TGTGCCAGCAGCTTAGTGTCCCGGGGGGGATTCATGGATACGCAGTATTTT. Its translation is CASSLVSRGGFMDTQYF. Looking up the rest from reference TRBV11-2 and TRBJ2-3 gives the full variable domain: EAGVAQSPRYKIIEKRQSVAFWCNPISGHATLYWYQQILGQGPKLLIQFQNNGVVDDSQLPKDRFSAERLKGVDSTLKIQPAKLEDSAVYLCASSLVSRGGFMDTQYFGPGTRLTVL.

The chain combines TRBV6-5 with TRBJ2-5; perhaps TRBD2 as D (6 bases). CDR1 and CDR2 from the germline V gene are MNHEY and SVGAGI. This CDR3 comprises 15 residues. The V and J ends lost 0 bases and 5 bases respectively, with 13 bases between them. Written as DNA, the CDR3 is TGTGCCAGCAGTTACTCGAGTCTAGGGAGGGAGACCCAGTACTTC. Residues: CASSYSSLGRETQYF.

The CDR3 region is CASSYSGTVINEKLFF. The CDR3 DNA reads as TGTGCCAGCAGTTACTCCGGGACGGTCATTAATGAAAAACTGTTTTTT. This chain joins TRBV6-5 and TRBJ1-4; D may be TRBD1 (5 bases). V shed 0 bases and J shed 4 bases, with 12 bases lying between them. Looked up from germline, CDR1 is MNHEY and CDR2 is SVGAGI. This CDR3 is 16 amino acids long.

This clonotype was seen a handful of times. The gene calls are TRBV6-6 and TRBJ2-7; D is possibly TRBD2 (7 bases). The ends were cut back, 10 bases at V and 3 bases at J, with 13 bases in the middle. Germline lookup yields CDR1 MNHNY and CDR2 SVGAGI (reference sequence). CDR3 length: 12 residues. CDR3 in DNA: TGTGCCATTGGGGAGGGGGTCTACGAGCAGTACTTC. Its translation: CAIGEGVYEQYF.

This clonotype has just one count. This rearrangement joins TRBV7-2 to TRBJ2-4, with D possibly matching TRBD1 (6 bases). The J call could be wrong; TRBJ2-7 is a better fit for the DNA end. The germline V gene has CDR1 SGHTA and CDR2 FQGNSA. This CDR3 is 16 amino acids long. The CDR3 reads CASSPQGSGVIYEQYF. The CDR3, as DNA: TGTGCCAGCAGCCCTCAGGGGTCCGGGGTTATCTACGAGCAGTACTTC.

The chain recombines TRBV5-1 with TRBJ1-2; 8 nucleotides line up with TRBD1. V shed 4 bases and J 6 bases; nucleotides not matched to a gene: 17. The germline CDR1 and CDR2 sequences are SGHRS and YFSETQ. This CDR3 spans 17 amino acids. The CDR3: CASSRQTGVIRFHGYTF. The CDR3 bases are TGCGCCAGCAGCCGTCAGACAGGGGTTATCCGGTTCCATGGCTACACCTTC.

This clonotype was found many times. The V gene is TRBV29-1, the J gene TRBJ1-2; 7 nucleotides agree with TRBD1. With 2 bases clipped from V and 4 bases from J, the junction kept 7 bases outside the gene matches. CDR1 and CDR2 from the germline V gene are SQVTM and ANQGSEA. This CDR3 has 14 amino acids. The DNA for the CDR3 is TGCAGCGTTGAAACGCAGGGGGGAACCTATGGCTACACCTTC. Translated, it gives CSVETQGGTYGYTF.

This chain connects TRBV2 to TRBJ2-1, with a tentative D call TRBD2 (6 bases). With 5 bases removed from V and 4 bases from J, the gap between germline ends came to 15 bases. CDR3 length: 15 residues. Per germline, CDR1 SNHLY and CDR2 FYNNEI. CDR3 sequence reads: CASSIKRASYNEQFF. CDR3 in DNA: TGTGCCAGCAGTATTAAGCGGGCCTCTTACAATGAGCAGTTCTTC.

The chain links TRBV7-9 to TRBJ1-1; D remains unclear. The ends were cut back, 2 bases at V and 1 base at J, with 8 bases in the middle. The CDR3 consists of 14 residues. Germline V gene lookup returns CDR1 SEHNR and CDR2 FQNEAQ (reference sequence). CDR3 region: CASSLLARNTEAFF. The CDR3, as DNA: TGTGCCAGCAGCTTATTGGCGAGGAACACTGAAGCTTTCTTT.

This clonotype was observed a few times. The chain recombines TRBV6-5 with TRBJ2-5; D perhaps matches TRBD1 (5 bases). Germline loops: CDR1 MNHEY, CDR2 SVGAGI. The CDR3 sequence is 19 residues long. V lost 3 bases and J 3 bases, leaving 26 bases between the germline ends. CDR3 DNA: TGTGCCAGCAGTTATAGACGTTATGGGGCGACTGGGAAAAAAGAGACCCAGTACTTC. Amino acid sequence: CASSYRRYGATGKKETQYF.

In its sample, this clonotype was seen many times. One end of the junction is discordant with germline, which a read error may explain. The gene calls are TRBV7-7 and TRBJ2-7; D perhaps matches TRBD2 (7 bases). Per the germline V gene, CDR1 is SSHAT and CDR2 is FNYEAQ (reference sequence). The CDR3 covers 17 residues. DNA of the CDR3: TGTGCTAGCAGCTGCAAAGATTCGGGGGGCCTACTCTACGAGCAGTACTTC. This encodes CASSCKDSGGLLYEQYF.

This chain connects TRBV11-3 to TRBJ1-1, with D possibly matching TRBD1 (5 bases). The germline gives CDR1 SGHNT, CDR2 YENEEA. CDR3 length: 12 residues. With 5 bases removed from V and 7 bases from J, the gap between germline ends came to 11 bases. CDR3 residues: CASSQTAYEAFF. The CDR3 region has the DNA TGTGCCAGCAGCCAGACAGCTTATGAAGCTTTCTTT.

To note about this clonotype: At one of its ends the junction is not consistent with the germline gene, which may arise from a read error. CDR3 DNA: TGTGCCGGCAGTTATCCAACTCAGGGATCCTCCTACAATGAGCAGTTCTTC. Translation: CAGSYPTQGSSYNEQFF. The chain employs TRBV6-2 or TRBV6-3 and TRBJ2-1; possible D gene TRBD1, 5 bases. Germline V gene data show CDR1 as MNHEY and CDR2 as SVGEGT. The CDR3 sequence is 17 residues long.

This clonotype was seen at least ten times. The chain combines TRBV10-3 with TRBJ2-5, with no clear D. CDR3 length equals 13 residues. The germline gives CDR1 ENHRY, CDR2 SYGVKD. V lost 0 bases to trimming and J lost 3 bases, with 5 bases between them. CDR3: CAISESAEETQYF. The CDR3 region has the DNA TGTGCCATCAGTGAGTCGGCAGAAGAGACCCAGTACTTC.

The chain joins TRBV7-2 to TRBJ2-7; D remains ambiguous. CDR1 is SGHTA, CDR2 FQGNSA, per germline. Trimming removed 1 base from V and 7 bases from J, with 17 bases in between. CDR3 length: 15 amino acids. This CDR3 reads CASSLGAYRLWEQYF. DNA for the CDR3: TGTGCCAGCAGCTTAGGGGCTTATCGGCTTTGGGAGCAGTACTTC.

The chain recombines TRBV24-1 with TRBJ2-1; D gene unclear. V shed 2 bases and J shed 0 bases, with 4 bases lying between them. CDR3 length equals 14 residues. The germline CDR1 and CDR2 sequences are KGHDR and SFDVKD. The CDR3 DNA reads TGTGCCACCAGTGATTGGAGCTCCTACAATGAGCAGTTCTTC. Translated: CATSDWSSYNEQFF.

This clonotype has only a few counts. The V gene is TRBV6-2 or TRBV6-3, the J gene TRBJ1-5, with D perhaps TRBD1 (5 bases). With 10 bases removed from V and 3 bases from J, the gap between germline ends came to 19 bases. CDR3 length: 15 residues. From germline, CDR1 is MNHEY and CDR2 SVGEGT. The CDR3 here is CATRAPWGDNQPQHF. The CDR3 DNA reads as TGTGCCACCAGGGCGCCTTGGGGGGACAATCAGCCCCAGCATTTT.

The chain has TRBV5-1 and TRBJ1-6; D gene uncertain. Germline CDR1 is SGHRS and CDR2 is YFSETQ. This CDR3 has 15 amino acids. Trimming cost V 0 bases and J 12 bases, with 16 bases left between them. The CDR3 bases are TGCGCCAGCAGCTTGGGAACAGCGCCTGATTTACCCCTCCACTTT. It is translated as CASSLGTAPDLPLHF. Based on the CDR3 plus reference TRBV5-1 and TRBJ1-6, the full variable domain is KAGVTQTPRYLIKTRGQQVTLSCSPISGHRSVSWYQQTPGQGLQFLFEYFSETQRNKGNFPGRFSGRQFSNSRSEMNVSTLELGDSALYLCASSLGTAPDLPLHFGNGTRLTVT.

This clonotype was seen just once. The rearrangement links TRBV5-6 to TRBJ2-3, with 11 bases matching TRBD2. Germline V gene lookup returns CDR1 SGHDT and CDR2 YYEEEE. V lost 3 bases to trimming and J lost 4 bases; unmatched junction nucleotides: 7. This CDR3 has 16 residues. The CDR3, as DNA: TGTGCCAGCAGCTCGGGACTAGCGGAAATCGCAGATACGCAGTATTTT. Its translation is CASSSGLAEIADTQYF.

The chain recombines TRBV6-1 with TRBJ1-2; D not resolved. Germline V lookup: CDR1 MNHNS, CDR2 SASEGT. There are 17 residues in the CDR3. V lost 2 bases to trimming and J lost 4 bases, with 20 bases between them. The CDR3 coding sequence is TGTGCCAGCAGTGAAAGTTACAGCTCTACCTCCCTCTATGGCTACACCTTC. Translating gives CASSESYSSTSLYGYTF.

V gene TRBV7-6 combines with J gene TRBJ2-3, with no clear D. The CDR3 length is 16 residues. V dropped 5 bases and J dropped 2 bases, with 17 bases sitting between them. Germline values: CDR1 SGHVS, CDR2 FNYEAQ. This CDR3 is CASSPTETAFTDTQYF. The CDR3 DNA reads as TGTGCCAGCAGCCCGACTGAGACTGCATTCACAGATACGCAGTATTTT. The full variable domain, completed using reference TRBV7-6 and TRBJ2-3, is GAGVSQSPRYKVTKRGQDVALRCDPISGHVSLYWYRQALGQGPEFLTYFNYEAQQDKSGLPNDRFSAERPEGSISTLTIQRTEQRDSAMYRCASSPTETAFTDTQYFGPGTRLTVL.

This clonotype was seen more than once but under ten times. The chain couples TRBV2 to TRBJ1-6; TRBD1 agrees at 7 bases. Losses at the gene ends were 7 bases for V and 7 bases for J; bases not matched to a gene: 7. This CDR3 is 14 amino acids long. Germline V gene lookup returns CDR1 SNHLY and CDR2 FYNNEI. CDR3 region: CASTTGPGNSPLHF. DNA of the CDR3: TGTGCCAGCACGACAGGGCCGGGGAATTCACCCCTCCACTTT.

The sample holds many counts of this clonotype. J is TRBJ1-5 and V is TRBV12-3 or TRBV12-4; D unclear. CDR3 length equals 14 residues. The germline V and J ends were trimmed by 6 bases and 0 bases, with 9 bases remaining between them. The CDR3 DNA sequence: TGTGCCAGCAGCTTTGGGAATAGCAATCAGCCCCAGCATTTT. Its translation: CASSFGNSNQPQHF.

The chain recombines TRBV29-1 with TRBJ2-3; no clear D gene. Trimming pared 4 bases from V and 0 bases from J, leaving 11 bases between. Germline lookup yields CDR1 SQVTM and CDR2 ANQGSEA. This CDR3 region has 14 residues. In nucleotides, the CDR3 is TGCAGCGTTGGTCCCCGCCTTAGCACAGATACGCAGTATTTT. Its translation: CSVGPRLSTDTQYF.

This clonotype appeared a few times. The genes are TRBV6-2 or TRBV6-3 and TRBJ1-2; D not resolved. Germline CDR1 reads MNHEY; CDR2 reads SVGEGT. The CDR3 covers 16 residues. Trimming shortened V by 1 base and J by 2 bases, and 14 bases separated the two germline ends. The CDR3 nucleotides are TGTGCCAGCAGTTACTTCCAAGAAGGCCGCAACTATGGCTACACCTTC. Amino acid sequence: CASSYFQEGRNYGYTF.

Comment on this clonotype: One junction end disagrees with the germline gene, perhaps due to a read error. The gene calls are TRBV5-1 and TRBJ2-7; no clear D. Near its end, the DNA agrees better with TRBJ2-5, so the J call may be wrong. Germline values: CDR1 SGHRS, CDR2 YFSETQ. This CDR3 contains 20 residues. The CDR3: CAGSLTSPRAPEEMQETQYF. The CDR3 DNA is TGCGCCGGCAGCCTAACCTCCCCCCGGGCGCCGGAAGAAATGCAAGAGACCCAGTACTTC.

The chain combines TRBV2 with TRBJ2-5; D is possibly TRBD1 (6 bases). This CDR3 has 15 residues. V lost 4 bases and J lost 5, with 17 bases in between. Germline CDR1 SNHLY, CDR2 FYNNEI. The CDR3 sequence: CASSAGTILLETQYF. The CDR3 DNA is TGTGCCAGCAGTGCAGGGACAATCCTATTGGAGACCCAGTACTTC.

This chain links TRBV18 with TRBJ2-3; TRBD1 matches 7 bases. The CDR3 extends over 17 amino acids. Per germline, CDR1 KGHSH and CDR2 LQKENI. V shed 2 bases, J shed 2 bases, and the junction held 10 bases outside the gene matches. Here the CDR3 DNA reads TGTGCCAGCTCACCAAAGGAAAACAGGGGATTCACAGATACGCAGTATTTT. Amino acid sequence: CASSPKENRGFTDTQYF.

For the CDR3, the DNA is TGCGCCAGCAGCTTGCCCAACAGGGATACGCAGTATTTT. It codes for CASSLPNRDTQYF. The V call is TRBV5-1, the J call TRBJ2-3; maybe TRBD1 (5 bases). Germline CDR1 and CDR2: SGHRS and YFSETQ. V was cut by 1 base and J by 6 bases, with 9 bases left in between. The CDR3 runs 13 residues.